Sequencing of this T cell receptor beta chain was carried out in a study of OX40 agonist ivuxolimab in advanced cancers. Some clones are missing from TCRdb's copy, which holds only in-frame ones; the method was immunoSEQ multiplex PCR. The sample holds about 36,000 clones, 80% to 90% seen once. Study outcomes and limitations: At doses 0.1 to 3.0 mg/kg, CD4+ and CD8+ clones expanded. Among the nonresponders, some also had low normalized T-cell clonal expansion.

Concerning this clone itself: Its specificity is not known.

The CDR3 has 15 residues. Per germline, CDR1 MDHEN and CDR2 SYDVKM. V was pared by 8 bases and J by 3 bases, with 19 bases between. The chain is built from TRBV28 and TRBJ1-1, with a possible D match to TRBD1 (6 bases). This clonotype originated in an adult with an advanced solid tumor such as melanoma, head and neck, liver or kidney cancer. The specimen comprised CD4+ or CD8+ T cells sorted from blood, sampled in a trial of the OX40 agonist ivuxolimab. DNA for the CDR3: TGTGCCAGCGTCGGACGGGGGCAGGGCTACACTGAAGCTTTCTTT. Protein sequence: CASVGRGQGYTEAFF. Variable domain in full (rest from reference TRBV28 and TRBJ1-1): DVKVTQSSRYLVKRTGEKVFLECVQDMDHENMFWYRQDPGLGLRLIYFSYDVKMKEKGDIPEGYSVSREKKERFSLILESASTNQTSMYLCASVGRGQGYTEAFFGQGTRLTVV.